This T cell receptor beta chain was retrieved from a study of beta chain features in type 1 diabetes. Germline V CDR1 and CDR2: MNHNY, SVGAGI (reference sequence). V shed 2 bases and J shed 4 bases, with 9 bases lying between them. This CDR3 spans 13 amino acids. The study, taken as a whole, reports: For Type 1 diabetes patients, all four CD4+ subsets carried TCRB CDR3s that were moderately but significantly shorter.

Sequencing targeted expressed TCRB transcripts, as all isolated RNA had been reverse transcribed. Data came from immunoSEQ multiplex PCR; TCRdb stores just in-frame clones and leaves some out. Here the sample spans 280,000 or so clones, around 16% being singletons. In the case of this clone: What it recognizes is unknown.

This clonotype was sampled from a man younger than 35 with type 1 diabetes. Sequencing was done on a sample of naive CD4+ T cells from blood. This chain connects TRBV6-6 to TRBJ2-7, with TRBD1 as a possible D gene (5 bases). The CDR3 nucleotides read TGTGCCAGCAGTTACAACACAGGATACGAGCAGTACTTC. Translated: CASSYNTGYEQYF.